This is a list of T cell receptor beta chains from one sample in a study of cytomegalovirus exposure and HLA in healthy donors. Some clones are missing from TCRdb's copy, which holds only in-frame ones; the method was immunoSEQ multiplex PCR. The sample yields more than 30,000 clones, about 74% seen once. Sequencing used PBMCs. Every receptor here comes from a man aged 25 to 40 in good health and CMV-seronegative. The CDR3 runs from the conserved cysteine through the conserved F or W. D genes are given only for firm matches. Not every row has a clone size; where given, it reads once, few, many or a size class.

CASRVGGTGRMNTEAFF	TGTGCCAGTAGGGTAGGGGGTACGGGCCGCATGAACACTGAAGCTTTCTTT	NA	TRBV19	TRBJ1-1	NA
CASSSDSEQFF	TGTGCCAGCAGCTCAGACAGTGAGCAGTTCTTC	NA	TRBV5-4	TRBJ2-1	NA
CASNSVAGGSYEQYF	TGTGCCAGCAACTCGGTAGCGGGCGGTTCCTACGAGCAGTACTTC	NA	TRBV28	TRBJ2-7	TRBD2
CASSVEATSYNEQFF	TGTGCCAGCAGCGTAGAAGCGACCTCCTACAATGAGCAGTTCTTC	NA	TRBV9	TRBJ2-1	NA
CASSYSWSLENTIYF	TGTGCCAGCAGTTACTCGTGGAGCTTGGAAAACACCATATATTTT	few	TRBV6-5	TRBJ1-3	NA
CASSPSLAGETDTQYF	TGTGCCAGCAGCCCCTCACTAGCGGGGGAGACAGATACGCAGTATTTT	NA	TRBV7-3	TRBJ2-3	TRBD2
CARDRKNTGYGYTF	TGTGCCCGGGACAGGAAGAACACAGGCTATGGCTACACCTTC	NA	TRBV27	TRBJ1-2	TRBD1
CASSLGSDRGYGYTF	TGTGCCAGCAGCTTAGGCTCGGACAGGGGCTATGGCTACACCTTC	few	TRBV7-9	TRBJ1-2	TRBD1
CASSAGNRGVPGELFF	TGTGCCAGCAGCGCTGGGAACAGGGGTGTACCCGGGGAGCTGTTTTTT	NA	TRBV9	TRBJ2-2	TRBD1
CASSRGMGGNTEAFF	TGCGCCAGCAGTCGCGGAATGGGAGGGAACACTGAAGCTTTCTTT	NA	TRBV10-1	TRBJ1-1	NA
CASSAAGTTKAPYF	TGCGCCAGCAGCGCAGCCGGGACTACGAAGGCTCCGTACTTC	once	TRBV5-1	TRBJ2-5	TRBD2
CASSLAGVAYNEQFF	TGTGCCAGCAGTCTAGCGGGAGTGGCCTACAATGAGCAGTTCTTC	NA	TRBV11-2	TRBJ2-1	TRBD2
CASSPLDRKNQPQHF	TGTGCCAGTAGCCCCCTCGACAGGAAAAATCAGCCCCAGCATTTT	NA	TRBV19	TRBJ1-5	NA
CATSRHRTGEETQYF	TGTGCCACCAGCAGACACAGGACAGGTGAAGAGACCCAGTACTTC	NA	TRBV15	TRBJ2-5	TRBD1
CASMEGGRSDTQYF	TGTGCCAGCATGGAGGGGGGGCGGTCAGATACGCAGTATTTT	once	TRBV6-1	TRBJ2-3	NA
CSARGENTEAFF	TGCAGCGCCCGAGGAGAGAACACTGAAGCTTTCTTT	NA	TRBV29-1	TRBJ1-1	NA
CASSQDLARLFF	TGCGCCAGCAGCCAAGATCTGGCTCGGCTGTTTTTT	NA	TRBV4-1	TRBJ2-2	NA
CASSLASTSGMSTDTQYF	TGCGCCAGCAGCTTGGCCTCAACTAGCGGGATGAGCACAGATACGCAGTATTTT	once	TRBV5-1	TRBJ2-3	TRBD2
CASSTGGAGQPQHF	TGTGCCAGCAGTACAGGGGGCGCCGGGCAGCCCCAGCATTTT	NA	TRBV2	TRBJ1-5	TRBD1
CASSLTGGETWSNQPQHF	TGTGCCAGCAGTCTGACAGGGGGGGAAACTTGGAGCAATCAGCCCCAGCATTTT	NA	TRBV27	TRBJ1-5	TRBD1
CASKTSGKSDTQYF	TGTGCCAGTAAGACTAGCGGGAAGTCAGATACGCAGTATTTT	few	TRBV27	TRBJ2-3	TRBD2
CASSESRRVAGYPF	TGTGCCAGCAGTGAATCTCGCAGGGTGGCTGGCTACCCCTTC	NA	TRBV2	TRBJ1-2	NA
CASSNGQDPFLPLHF	TGTGCCAGTAGTAACGGACAGGACCCTTTTTTACCCCTCCACTTT	once	TRBV19	TRBJ1-6	TRBD1
CSVAPGLAGQETQYF	TGCAGCGTAGCACCGGGACTAGCGGGCCAAGAGACCCAGTACTTC	NA	TRBV29-1	TRBJ2-5	TRBD2
CASSPDMNTEAFF	TGTGCCAGCTCACCTGACATGAACACTGAAGCTTTCTTT	NA	TRBV18	TRBJ1-1	NA
CASSSSGFSGNTIYF	TGTGCCAGCAGCTCCTCAGGGTTCTCTGGAAACACCATATATTTT	NA	TRBV5-8	TRBJ1-3	NA
CASSGDFPNYGYTF	TGTGCCAGCAGTGGGGACTTTCCGAACTATGGCTACACCTTC	once	TRBV25-1	TRBJ1-2	NA
CASSNVGQGVGTPTREKLFF	TGTGCCAGCAGCAACGTCGGGCAAGGCGTAGGGACACCTACTAGAGAAAAACTGTTTTTT	NA	TRBV28	TRBJ1-4	NA
CASSQEPQGLPGYTF	TGCGCCAGCAGCCAGGAACCGCAGGGTCTTCCTGGCTACACCTTC	NA	TRBV4-1	TRBJ1-2	NA
CASNRDHETQYF	TGTGCCAGCAACAGAGACCACGAGACCCAGTACTTC	NA	TRBV7-9	TRBJ2-5	NA
CASSSLREGDGYPF	TGTGCCAGCAGCTCTTTAAGGGAGGGGGATGGCTACCCCTTC	NA	TRBV7-6	TRBJ1-2	NA
CASSGDWQDTQYF	TGCGCCAGCAGCGGGGACTGGCAAGATACGCAGTATTTT	NA	TRBV2	TRBJ2-3	TRBD2
CASSAGTGERNGYTF	TGTGCCAGCAGCGCGGGGACAGGGGAAAGGAATGGCTACACCTTC	NA	TRBV7-9	TRBJ1-2	TRBD1
CASSLAQGAGGTIYF	TGCGCCAGCAGCTTGGCTCAGGGGGCTGGCGGCACCATATATTTT	NA	TRBV5-1	TRBJ1-3	TRBD1
CASSLDRTGVAGYTF	TGTGCCAGCAGCTTAGATCGTACAGGGGTGGCTGGCTACACCTTC	NA	TRBV7-2	TRBJ1-2	TRBD1
CASSLVDRTGGRGYTF	TGTGCCAGCAGCTTGGTCGATAGGACAGGGGGCCGCGGCTACACCTTC	NA	TRBV5-6	TRBJ1-2	TRBD1
CASSLSGSGKLEQYF	TGCGCCAGCAGCTTGTCCGGGTCGGGAAAGTTGGAGCAGTACTTC	NA	TRBV5-1	TRBJ2-5	NA
CASSFGASGIQETQYF	TGTGCCAGCAGCTTTGGGGCTAGCGGGATCCAAGAGACCCAGTACTTC	NA	TRBV7-8	TRBJ2-5	TRBD2
CASRQQLSGYTF	TGTGCCAGCAGACAACAGTTGTCTGGCTACACCTTC	NA	TRBV6-1	TRBJ1-2	NA
CASSEPGLAAGEQFF	TGTGCCAGCAGTGAGCCGGGACTAGCAGCTGGTGAGCAGTTCTTC	NA	TRBV6-1	TRBJ2-1	TRBD2
CASSGLAGGGGTDTQYF	TGTGCCAGCAGTGGACTAGCGGGAGGAGGAGGCACAGATACGCAGTATTTT	NA	TRBV6-4	TRBJ2-3	TRBD2
CASSLQGLETQYF	TGTGCCAGCAGCTTACAGGGTCTGGAGACCCAGTACTTC	NA	TRBV7-9	TRBJ2-5	NA
CASSDSATGELFF	TGTGCCAGCAGTGACTCGGCCACCGGGGAGCTGTTTTTT	NA	TRBV6-4	TRBJ2-2	NA
CASSEGPREGRYEQYF	TGTGCCAGCAGTGAAGGTCCGCGGGAGGGCCGGTACGAGCAGTACTTC	NA	TRBV6-1	TRBJ2-7	TRBD2
CAIQQNANTGELFF	TGTGCCATCCAACAGAACGCGAACACCGGGGAGCTGTTTTTT	few	TRBV11-1	TRBJ2-2	NA
CASQGVRINQPQHF	TGTGCCAGTCAAGGGGTTCGGATCAATCAGCCCCAGCATTTT	NA	TRBV19	TRBJ1-5	NA
CASREHSNEKLFF	TGTGCCAGCCGGGAGCACTCTAATGAAAAACTGTTTTTT	NA	TRBV28	TRBJ1-4	NA
CASSEEFGQGPDTQYF	TGTGCCAGCAGTGAAGAGTTTGGACAGGGGCCAGATACGCAGTATTTT	NA	TRBV6-1	TRBJ2-3	TRBD1
CASSRHPPDTQYF	TGTGCCAGCAGTCGACACCCCCCAGATACGCAGTATTTT	NA	TRBV6-6	TRBJ2-3	NA
CASSSHSQGTGLWETQYF	TGTGCCAGCAGCTCCCACTCTCAGGGGACAGGGCTATGGGAGACCCAGTACTTC	NA	TRBV11-2	TRBJ2-5	TRBD1
CASSRAGQVGEKLFF	TGTGCCAGCAGCCGGGCGGGACAGGTCGGCGAAAAACTGTTTTTT	NA	TRBV7-6	TRBJ1-4	TRBD1
CASSQVDRGNEKLFF	TGCGCCAGCAGCCAAGTAGACAGGGGGAATGAAAAACTGTTTTTT	few	TRBV4-1	TRBJ1-4	TRBD1
CTSSQDEFTSGETQYF	TGCACCAGCAGCCAAGATGAATTTACTAGCGGGGAGACCCAGTACTTC	NA	TRBV1	TRBJ2-5	NA
CASSQAEGTGANVLTF	TGCGCCAGCAGCCAAGCAGAGGGAACTGGGGCCAACGTCCTGACTTTC	NA	TRBV4-1	TRBJ2-6	NA
CASSPSGTALMNTEAFF	TGTGCCAGCAGCCCCTCCGGGACAGCCTTGATGAACACTGAAGCTTTCTTT	NA	TRBV7-9	TRBJ1-1	TRBD1
CASSVTTGGNYGYTF	TGTGCCAGCAGCGTGACGACAGGGGGAAACTATGGCTACACCTTC	NA	TRBV5-5	TRBJ1-2	TRBD1
CSVPGLSNYGYTF	TGCAGCGTACCGGGACTTAGCAACTATGGCTACACCTTC	NA	TRBV29-1	TRBJ1-2	NA